This entry describes one TCR beta chain. Its specificity is unknown. Vbeta (60) and Jbeta (13) primers were used in the PCR. The method was immunoSEQ multiplex PCR; TCRdb's version includes in-frame clones alone and lacks a portion of them. The sample yields 200,000 or so clones, under 85% seen once. Each of the donors was a healthy bone marrow donor. The sample is drawn from a study of cytomegalovirus exposure and HLA in healthy donors. Findings of the study overall: In all likelihood, a cluster of highly shared sequence variants was a sequencing artifact. Being productive about 87% or about 30% of the time was typical of most TCR beta V segments in an earlier analysis. Analyzed later, most CMV-associated TCR beta chains appeared HLA-restricted.

The CDR3 runs 15 residues. Trimming at V came to 3 bases and at J to 4 bases, leaving 3 bases not matched to a gene. Germline CDR1 SGHNT, CDR2 YYREEE (reference sequence). The TCR sequence derives from a middle-aged man in good health and CMV-seronegative. This chain joins TRBV5-4 and TRBJ2-3; 12 nucleotides align to TRBD2. The sequenced sample was PBMCs. The CDR3 coding sequence is TGTGCCAGCAGCTCGACTAGCGGGAGATCAGATACGCAGTATTTT. Its protein product is CASSSTSGRSDTQYF. Supplemented by reference TRBV5-4 and TRBJ2-3, the full variable domain reads ETGVTQSPTHLIKTRGQQVTLRCSSQSGHNTVSWYQQALGQGPQFIFQYYREEENGRGNFPPRFSGLQFPNYSSELNVNALELDDSALYLCASSSTSGRSDTQYFGPGTRLTVL.